Reported below is one T cell receptor (beta chain). Its specificity is unknown. The source of the sample is a study of type 1 and type 2 diabetes patients. Study information: Participants included type 1 and type 2 diabetes patients plus nondiabetic controls. Magnetic bead positive selection isolated CD4+ or CD8+ T cells from PBMCs.

V lost 0 bases, J lost 5 bases, and 3 bases stayed unmatched. Germline V gene data show CDR1 as SGHTA and CDR2 as FQGTGA. The CDR3 loop spans 15 amino acids. PCR was run on genomic DNA. Amplification of the beta chain CDR3 used 30 forward and 13 reverse multiplex primers. TCRdb fed the multiplex PCR reads into MiXCR, producing one record per CDR3 protein. The sample contains 250,000 to 300,000 distinct CDR3 sequences, approximately 50% of which appear only once. Anyone with other autoimmune disease or infection in the prior four weeks was excluded. Regarding the study as a whole: Age and gender were not matched between study groups, possibly biasing interpretation.

V usage is TRBV7-3 and J usage is TRBJ2-7, with TRBD2 matching 11 bases. The sequenced material came from peripheral blood mononuclear cells (PBMCs). The sequence derives from a young man with type 2 diabetes. Written as DNA, the CDR3 is TGTGCCAGCAGCTTAACTAGCGGGAGGGCCGACGAGCAGTACTTC. Its translation: CASSLTSGRADEQYF.